One sample yielded the 27 T cell receptor beta chains listed below, sequenced in a study of identifying expanded T cells in peripheral blood. Repertoires were generated with immunoSEQ multiplex PCR, while TCRdb's copy carries only in-frame clones and drops some. The table records about 83,000 clones, around 91% of them present only once. Sequencing was performed on blood. These receptors all come from a person aged 18 to 70 in good health.

V gene TRBV15 combines with J gene TRBJ1-3; D not resolved. V was trimmed by 0 bases and J by 0 bases, leaving 6 bases between them. There are 15 residues in the CDR3. CDR1 and CDR2 from the germline V gene are LNHNV and YYDKDF (reference sequence). The CDR3 loop is CATSRDGNSGNTIYF. The CDR3 DNA reads TGTGCCACCAGCAGAGACGGTAACTCTGGAAACACCATATATTTT.

Written as DNA, the CDR3 is TGTGCCAGCAGTGAAAGGCCAGGGGGTGGGGGATCCTACGAGCAGTACTTC. Its protein product is CASSERPGGGGSYEQYF. The chain employs TRBV2 and TRBJ2-7; 7 nucleotides line up with TRBD1. CDR1 is SNHLY, CDR2 FYNNEI, per germline. After removal of 2 bases from V and 1 base from J, the junction contained 11 bases not matched to a gene. This CDR3 region has 17 residues.

Comments on this clone: Other nucleotide sequences from this sample produce the same CDR3. The V gene is TRBV19, the J gene TRBJ2-1; the match to TRBD1 covers 7 bases. The CDR3 loop spans 15 amino acids. V shed 1 base, J shed 0 bases, and the junction held 0 bases outside the gene matches. CDR1 is LNHDA, CDR2 SQIVND, per germline (reference sequence). The CDR3 DNA is TGTGCCAGTAGTATAGGACAGGGCTCCTACAATGAGCAGTTCTTC. This codes for CASSIGQGSYNEQFF.

This clone is a singleton in its sample. The J gene is TRBJ2-7, the V gene TRBV18; no clear D gene. Germline-derived CDR1 and CDR2 are KGHSH and LQKENI. This CDR3 is built from 14 residues. The V end lost 1 base, the J end lost 5 bases, and 12 bases lay between the germline ends. The CDR3 loop is CASSPRWGGNEQYF. Written as DNA, the CDR3 is TGTGCCAGCTCACCACGTTGGGGTGGGAACGAGCAGTACTTC.

This clone was detected only once. The rearrangement links TRBV4-2 to TRBJ2-7; TRBD2 is a possible D gene (7 bases). Per the germline V gene, CDR1 is LGHNA and CDR2 is YNFKEQ. CDR3 length: 19 amino acids. V lost 4 bases and J 0 bases, leaving 25 bases between the germline ends. This CDR3 reads CASSPHSTRPGGPSYEQYF. The CDR3 DNA reads TGTGCCAGCAGCCCACACAGCACTCGGCCCGGGGGGCCCTCCTACGAGCAGTACTTC.

This chain uses TRBV11-2 with TRBJ1-2; 7 bases are a match to TRBD1. CDR1 is SGHAT, CDR2 FQNNGV, per germline. The CDR3 consists of 15 residues. With V trimmed by 5 bases and J by 3 bases, 9 bases remained unmatched. The CDR3 spells CASSPTTGPYYGYTF. The DNA of the CDR3 is TGTGCCAGCAGCCCTACGACAGGGCCCTACTATGGCTACACCTTC.

The chain combines TRBV12-5 with TRBJ2-7; D gene uncertain. CDR3 length: 16 residues. Germline CDR1 is LGHNT and CDR2 is FRNRAP. V was trimmed by 4 bases and J by 6 bases, leaving 22 bases between them. This CDR3 reads CASGSRLSVGTSEQYF. The CDR3 DNA sequence: TGTGCTAGTGGTTCCCGCCTGTCGGTGGGAACAAGCGAGCAGTACTTC.

The chain has TRBV4-3 and TRBJ2-6; the D gene is possibly TRBD2 (5 bases). V was cut by 1 base and J by 1 base, with 8 bases left in between. Per the germline V gene, CDR1 is LGHNA and CDR2 is YSLEER. The CDR3 totals 16 residues. The CDR3 region is CASSQVSGSGANVLTF. The CDR3 nucleotides read TGCGCCAGCAGCCAAGTTTCGGGGTCTGGGGCCAACGTCCTGACTTTC.

This clone was seen a single time. The chain is built from TRBV27 and TRBJ2-7; 9 bases are a match to TRBD1. The junction had 7 bases not matched to a gene; V was cut back by 5 bases and J by 5 bases. This CDR3 is 14 amino acids long. CDR1 and CDR2 (germline): MNHEY, SMNVEV (reference sequence). The CDR3 spells CASSNGQGRNEQYF. CDR3 nucleotide sequence: TGTGCCAGCAGTAACGGACAGGGGAGGAACGAGCAGTACTTC.

Only a few counts were recorded for this clone. V gene TRBV28 combines with J gene TRBJ1-5, with TRBD1 matching 9 bases. The CDR3 extends over 13 amino acids. With 7 bases clipped from V and 4 bases from J, the junction kept 2 bases outside the gene matches. Germline CDR1 MDHEN, CDR2 SYDVKM. The chain's CDR3 is CASMTGGNQPQHF. Here the CDR3 DNA reads TGTGCCAGCATGACAGGGGGTAATCAGCCCCAGCATTTT. Supplemented by reference TRBV28 and TRBJ1-5, the full variable domain reads DVKVTQSSRYLVKRTGEKVFLECVQDMDHENMFWYRQDPGLGLRLIYFSYDVKMKEKGDIPEGYSVSREKKERFSLILESASTNQTSMYLCASMTGGNQPQHFGDGTRLSIL.

J is TRBJ2-1 and V is TRBV9; 8 nucleotides match TRBD2. Germline lookup yields CDR1 SGDLS and CDR2 YYNGEE. This CDR3 has 15 residues. With V trimmed by 0 bases and J by 6 bases, 5 bases remained unmatched. CDR3 residues: CASSVEAGEVNEQFF. CDR3 DNA: TGTGCCAGCAGCGTAGAAGCGGGAGAAGTCAATGAGCAGTTCTTC. The full variable domain, its missing parts supplied by reference TRBV9 and TRBJ2-1, is DSGVTQTPKHLITATGQRVTLRCSPRSGDLSVYWYQQSLDQGLQFLIQYYNGEERAKGNILERFSAQQFPDLHSELNLSSLELGDSALYFCASSVEAGEVNEQFFGPGTRLTVL.

The gene calls are TRBV7-2 and TRBJ1-1; maybe TRBD1 (6 bases). CDR3 size: 12 residues. CDR1 is SGHTA, CDR2 FQGNSA, per germline. Deletions cut 5 bases from V and 5 bases from J, with 9 bases between. The chain's CDR3 is CASSPTGTEAFF. The CDR3 nucleotides are TGTGCCAGCAGCCCCACAGGGACTGAAGCTTTCTTT.

The V gene is TRBV19, the J gene TRBJ2-5, with no clear D. The CDR3 extends over 15 amino acids. Trimming left V 0 bases short and J 1 base short, with 9 bases between. CDR1 and CDR2 from the germline V gene are LNHDA and SQIVND (reference sequence). CDR3 DNA sequence: TGTGCCAGTAGTATAGATGTCGGCACCCAAGAGACCCAGTACTTC. This gives the protein CASSIDVGTQETQYF.

The chain recombines TRBV19 with TRBJ2-3; D possibly matches TRBD1 or TRBD2 (6 bases each). Trimming removed 1 base from V and 2 bases from J, with 10 bases in between. Per the germline V gene, CDR1 is LNHDA and CDR2 is SQIVND (reference sequence). This CDR3 is 15 amino acids long. The CDR3 here is CASSIGGGNTDTQYF. The CDR3 nucleotides are TGTGCCAGTAGTATAGGAGGGGGGAACACAGATACGCAGTATTTT. The complete variable domain, with remaining parts taken from reference TRBV19 and TRBJ2-3, reads DGGITQSPKYLFRKEGQNVTLSCEQNLNHDAMYWYRQDPGQGLRLIYYSQIVNDFQKGDIAEGYSVSREKKESFPLTVTSAQKNPTAFYLCASSIGGGNTDTQYFGPGTRLTVL.

The chain combines TRBV11-1 with TRBJ2-1, with TRBD2 matching 8 bases. The CDR3 consists of 12 residues. Germline V gene lookup returns CDR1 SGHAT and CDR2 FQDESV (reference sequence). The ends lost 4 bases at V and 14 bases at J; junction bases unmatched: 7. The CDR3, as DNA: TGTGCCAGCAGCTCGCCGGGACTAGGGGAGTTCTTC. Its protein product is CASSSPGLGEFF. Complete variable domain (other parts from reference TRBV11-1 and TRBJ2-1): EAEVAQSPRYKITEKSQAVAFWCDPISGHATLYWYRQILGQGPELLVQFQDESVVDDSQLPKDRFSAERLKGVDSTLKIQPAELGDSAMYLCASSSPGLGEFFGPGTRLTVL.

This clone was counted a few times. The chain employs TRBV4-2 and TRBJ1-5; 10 bases map to TRBD1. Germline loops: CDR1 LGHNA, CDR2 YNFKEQ. The CDR3 spans 15 residues. V was pared by 0 bases and J by 7 bases, with 3 bases of the junction left unmatched. CDR3 DNA sequence: TGTGCCAGCAGCCAAGAAGGGACAGGGGTACAGCCCCAGCATTTT. Protein: CASSQEGTGVQPQHF.

This chain uses TRBV5-6 with TRBJ2-2; D gene ambiguous. Per the germline V gene, CDR1 is SGHDT and CDR2 is YYEEEE. This CDR3 has 15 residues. V was cut by 7 bases and J by 1 base, with 14 bases left in between. The CDR3 loop reads CASENLAVNTGELFF. The CDR3 coding sequence is TGTGCCAGCGAGAACTTAGCAGTGAACACCGGGGAGCTGTTTTTT. Combining the CDR3 with reference TRBV5-6 and TRBJ2-2 gives the whole variable domain DAGVTQSPTHLIKTRGQQVTLRCSPKSGHDTVSWYQQALGQGPQFIFQYYEEEERQRGNFPDRFSGHQFPNYSSELNVNALLLGDSALYLCASENLAVNTGELFFGEGSRLTVL.

The chain couples TRBV28 to TRBJ1-2, with 7 positions matching TRBD1. CDR1 is MDHEN and CDR2 is SYDVKM in the germline V gene. V shed 5 bases and J 2 bases; nucleotides not matched to a gene: 2. The CDR3 has 13 amino acids. CDR3 sequence: CASSGQVNYGYTF. DNA for the CDR3: TGTGCCAGCAGTGGACAGGTCAACTATGGCTACACCTTC.

The chain recombines TRBV11-2 with TRBJ2-5; D could derive from TRBD1 or TRBD2 (5 bases each). The CDR3 runs 17 residues. Looked up from germline, CDR1 is SGHAT and CDR2 is FQNNGV. The ends were cut back, 4 bases at V and 8 bases at J, with 26 bases in the middle. The CDR3 loop is CASSSLATVSLGQTQYF. CDR3 in DNA: TGTGCCAGCAGCTCGTTAGCGACAGTTTCGTTAGGCCAAACCCAGTACTTC.

The chain combines TRBV6-1 with TRBJ1-2, with 11 bases matching TRBD1. This CDR3 is 15 amino acids long. V was clipped by 6 bases and J by 4 bases; unmatched bases: 7. The germline CDR1 and CDR2 sequences are MNHNS and SASEGT. In DNA form, the CDR3 reads TGTGCCAGCAGGGTCGGACAGGGGGCTCCCTATGGCTACACCTTC. Encoded protein: CASRVGQGAPYGYTF.

V and J are TRBV7-8 and TRBJ2-3; unclear D gene. This CDR3 comprises 14 residues. Germline loops: CDR1 SGHVS, CDR2 FQNEAQ. Trimming shortened V by 1 base and J by 4 bases, and 9 bases separated the two germline ends. The DNA for the CDR3 is TGTGCCAGCAGCTTAGGGGATCTCCCAGATACGCAGTATTTT. It yields the protein CASSLGDLPDTQYF.

This chain connects TRBV4-3 to TRBJ2-3; tentative D call: TRBD1 (5 bases). CDR3 size: 15 residues. V dropped 3 bases and J dropped 8 bases, with 18 bases sitting between them. CDR1 and CDR2 from the germline V gene are LGHNA and YSLEER. CDR3 in amino acids: CASSQNPQGTGTQYF. The DNA of the CDR3 is TGCGCCAGCAGCCAGAATCCTCAGGGAACGGGTACGCAGTATTTT.

This rearrangement joins TRBV11-2 to TRBJ2-3; 12 bases map to TRBD2. V lost 5 bases and J lost 4; bases outside the gene matches: 13. The CDR3 length is 18 residues. The V gene's germline CDR1 is SGHAT and CDR2 FQNNGV. The CDR3 loop reads CASSPRQKTSGSSDTQYF. The CDR3 DNA is TGTGCCAGCAGCCCCCGCCAAAAGACTAGCGGGAGTTCAGATACGCAGTATTTT.

This rearrangement joins TRBV4-2 to TRBJ1-2; D is uncertain. V lost 4 bases to trimming and J lost 8 bases, with 29 bases between them. CDR3 length: 18 residues. Per the germline V gene, CDR1 is LGHNA and CDR2 is YNFKEQ. The CDR3 coding sequence is TGTGCCAGCAGCCCTCCCCCTACGGGGATGGGCCTTTGGACGGGCTACACCTTC. It encodes CASSPPPTGMGLWTGYTF.

The rearrangement uses TRBV11-2 and TRBJ1-1, with 9 bases fitting TRBD1. Germline values: CDR1 SGHAT, CDR2 FQNNGV. The CDR3 has 18 amino acids. J gave up 5 bases and V 6 bases, and 19 bases lay outside the gene matches. CDR3 DNA sequence: TGTGCCAGCAGATACCATTGGGTACAGGGGGCCCGGGGGACTGAAGCTTTCTTT. It specifies CASRYHWVQGARGTEAFF.

This clone has more than one count but fewer than ten. V is TRBV6-5 and J is TRBJ2-1, with D perhaps TRBD1 or TRBD2 (5 bases each). The CDR3 has 12 amino acids. V lost 6 bases to trimming and J lost 9 bases, with 12 bases between them. Germline V gene lookup returns CDR1 MNHEY and CDR2 SVGAGI. CDR3 sequence (DNA): TGTGCCAGCAGCTATGGGACGGTTGAGCAGTTCTTC. This gives the protein CASSYGTVEQFF.

The chain joins TRBV5-4 to TRBJ2-1, with D possibly being TRBD2 (7 bases). Germline V lookup: CDR1 SGHNT, CDR2 YYREEE (reference sequence). V dropped 4 bases and J dropped 0 bases, with 14 bases sitting between them. This CDR3 is 16 amino acids long. The CDR3 loop reads CASSEQGGSSYNEQFF. The CDR3 nucleotides read TGTGCCAGCAGCGAACAGGGAGGGAGCTCCTACAATGAGCAGTTCTTC.